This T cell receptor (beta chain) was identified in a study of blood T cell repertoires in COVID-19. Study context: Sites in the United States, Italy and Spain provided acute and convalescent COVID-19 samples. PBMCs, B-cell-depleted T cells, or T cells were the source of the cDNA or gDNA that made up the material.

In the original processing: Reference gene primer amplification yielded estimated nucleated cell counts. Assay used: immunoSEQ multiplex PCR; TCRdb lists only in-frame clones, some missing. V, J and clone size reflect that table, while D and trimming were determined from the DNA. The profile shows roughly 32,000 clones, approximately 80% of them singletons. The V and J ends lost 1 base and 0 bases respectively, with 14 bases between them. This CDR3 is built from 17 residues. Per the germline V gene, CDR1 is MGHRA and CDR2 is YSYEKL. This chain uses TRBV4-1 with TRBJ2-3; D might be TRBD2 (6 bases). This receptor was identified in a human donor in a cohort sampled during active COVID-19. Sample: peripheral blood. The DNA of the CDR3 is TGCGCCAGCAGCCAAGTGGTCGCGGGACCGAGCACAGATACGCAGTATTTT. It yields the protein CASSQVVAGPSTDTQYF.